These 23 T cell receptor beta chains came from one sample sequenced in a study of identical twins. TCRdb itself ran the 5' RACE reads through MiXCR, one entry per CDR3 protein. The data contain some 500,000 distinct CDR3 sequences, 14% of them singletons. The sample also formed part of further work on yellow fever vaccine responses in identical twins.

Sequences were obtained from CD4+ T cells sorted from blood. Receptor source: a young woman in good health.

The chain links TRBV7-9 to TRBJ1-1; 8 nucleotides agree with TRBD1. The germline CDR1 and CDR2 sequences are SEHNR and FQNEAQ (reference sequence). This CDR3 is 15 amino acids long. The V and J ends lost 4 bases and 3 bases, in that order; junction bases with no gene match: 7. The chain's CDR3 is CASSSDRGSDTEAFF. In DNA, the CDR3 is TGTGCCAGCAGCTCCGACAGGGGATCGGACACTGAAGCTTTCTTT.

This chain joins TRBV28 and TRBJ2-2, with D possibly being TRBD1 (6 bases). The CDR3 sequence is 16 residues long. Germline CDR1 and CDR2: MDHEN and SYDVKM. V dropped 5 bases and J dropped 5 bases, with 18 bases sitting between them. The CDR3 spells CASSRQAKLGTGELFF. The CDR3 DNA sequence: TGTGCCAGCAGTCGACAGGCTAAACTCGGGACCGGGGAGCTGTTTTTT.

The chain couples TRBV28 to TRBJ2-3; D is possibly TRBD1 or TRBD2 (6 bases each). Trimming stripped 10 bases from V and 6 bases from J, with 20 bases between. In germline, CDR1 is MDHEN, CDR2 SYDVKM. This CDR3 spans 14 amino acids. This CDR3 reads CATLNWGADDTQYF. The CDR3 region has the DNA TGTGCCACCCTGAATTGGGGGGCGGATGATACGCAGTATTTT.

The rearrangement joins TRBV21-1 to TRBJ2-3. TRBV21-1 constitutes a pseudogene. The CDR3 covers 14 residues. Written as DNA, the CDR3 is TGTGCCAGCAGCTATTCCCAGTGCACAGATACGCAGTATTTT. Translated, it gives CASSYSQCTDTQYF.

There are many counts of this clonotype. V is TRBV10-3 and J is TRBJ2-2; the D is unclear. The V end lost 7 bases, the J end lost 2 bases, and 8 bases lay between the germline ends. Germline-derived CDR1 and CDR2 are ENHRY and SYGVKD. The CDR3 covers 13 residues. This CDR3 is CAITDRNTGELFF. The CDR3 nucleotides are TGTGCCATCACCGATAGAAACACCGGGGAGCTGTTTTTT.

In its sample, this clonotype was seen once. This chain links TRBV14 with TRBJ2-7; 15 nucleotides match TRBD2. With V trimmed by 4 bases and J by 5 bases, 15 bases remained unmatched. Germline V gene sequence: CDR1 SGHDN, CDR2 FVKESK. This CDR3 has 19 residues. The CDR3 is CASSPIVRTSGRAGDEQYF. The CDR3 coding sequence is TGTGCCAGCAGCCCCATCGTGCGGACTAGCGGGAGGGCTGGGGACGAGCAGTACTTC.

This chain's CDR3 is CASLRTGLNSGANVLTF. CDR3 in DNA: TGTGCCAGCCTGCGGACAGGGTTAAACTCTGGGGCCAACGTCCTGACTTTC. The V call is TRBV27, the J call TRBJ2-6, with TRBD1 matching 8 bases. Germline CDR1 and CDR2: MNHEY and SMNVEV (reference sequence). V trimming: 8 bases; J trimming: 0 bases; junction bases outside the gene matches: 9. The CDR3 contains 17 residues.

A few counts support this clonotype. This chain links TRBV20-1 with TRBJ2-5; no definite D call. The CDR3 contains 12 residues. Trimming pared 0 bases from V and 2 bases from J, leaving 4 bases between. CDR1 and CDR2 from the germline V gene are DFQATT and SNEGSKA (reference sequence). CDR3 DNA sequence: TGCAGTGCTAGAGAGGGGCAAGAGACCCAGTACTTC. Its translation is CSAREGQETQYF.

This chain uses TRBV19 with TRBJ2-2, with D possibly being TRBD2 (6 bases). CDR3 length: 13 residues. The germline V gene encodes CDR1 LNHDA and CDR2 SQIVND (reference sequence). Trimming took 7 bases from V and 6 from J, leaving 12 bases between them. This CDR3 reads CASKPGTSGELFF. As DNA, the CDR3 is TGTGCCAGTAAACCCGGGACTTCCGGGGAGCTGTTTTTT.

In this sample, this clonotype turned up many times. The rearrangement joins TRBV7-2 to TRBJ1-1; a weak D match, TRBD1 (6 bases). The CDR3 runs to 16 residues. Germline V lookup: CDR1 SGHTA, CDR2 FQGNSA. V gave up 6 bases and J gave up 3 bases, with 20 bases separating them. Here the CDR3 reads CASSPGSQGGYTEAFF. CDR3 in DNA: TGTGCCAGCAGTCCCGGGTCGCAAGGGGGGTACACTGAAGCTTTCTTT. Variable domain in full (rest from reference TRBV7-2 and TRBJ1-1): GAGVSQSPSNKVTEKGKDVELRCDPISGHTALYWYRQSLGQGLEFLIYFQGNSAPDKSGLPSDRFSAERTGGSVSTLTIQRTQQEDSAVYLCASSPGSQGGYTEAFFGQGTRLTVV.

The table lists this clonotype with a few counts. The genes are TRBV27 and TRBJ2-7; D is possibly TRBD1 or TRBD2 (5 bases each). This CDR3 is 13 amino acids long. Germline V CDR1 and CDR2: MNHEY, SMNVEV (reference sequence). V was cut by 3 bases and J by 4 bases, with 10 bases left in between. DNA for the CDR3: TGTGCCAGCAGTTTCGGGACCGCTTACGAGCAGTACTTC. This codes for CASSFGTAYEQYF.

The CDR3 is CASRAKSGTSGYEQYF. The CDR3 DNA follows: TGTGCCAGCAGAGCTAAATCCGGGACTAGCGGCTACGAGCAGTACTTC. The V and J genes are TRBV6-1 and TRBJ2-7; 11 positions match TRBD2. Trimming cost V 6 bases and J 3 bases; bases outside gene matches: 10. Germline V CDR1 and CDR2: MNHNS, SASEGT. The CDR3 contains 16 residues.

The chain joins TRBV11-2 to TRBJ2-1; D tentatively reads TRBD1 or TRBD2 (5 bases each). The germline CDR1 and CDR2 sequences are SGHAT and FQNNGV. Trimming left V 3 bases short and J 2 bases short, with 14 bases between. CDR3 length: 16 residues. This CDR3 reads CASSFTGLGAYNEQFF. CDR3 bases: TGTGCCAGCAGCTTCACGGGGCTAGGAGCCTACAATGAGCAGTTCTTC.

This clonotype has just a few counts. The V gene is TRBV7-2, the J gene TRBJ2-7, with TRBD2 as a possible D gene (7 bases). The germline gives CDR1 SGHTA, CDR2 FQGNSA. The germline V and J ends were trimmed by 3 bases and 7 bases, with 19 bases remaining between them. There are 15 residues in the CDR3. CDR3 region: CASSLGLGGPREQYF. The CDR3 DNA follows: TGTGCCAGCAGCTTGGGGTTGGGGGGGCCGAGGGAGCAGTACTTC. The whole variable domain, remainder taken from reference TRBV7-2 and TRBJ2-7, is GAGVSQSPSNKVTEKGKDVELRCDPISGHTALYWYRQSLGQGLEFLIYFQGNSAPDKSGLPSDRFSAERTGGSVSTLTIQRTQQEDSAVYLCASSLGLGGPREQYFGPGTRLTVT.

This clonotype has a handful of counts. V is TRBV4-3 and J is TRBJ2-2, with a weak D call TRBD2 (5 bases). Trimming shortened V by 2 bases and J by 0 bases, and 7 bases separated the two germline ends. Germline V lookup: CDR1 LGHNA, CDR2 YSLEER. The CDR3 length is 15 residues. The CDR3 bases are TGCGCCAGCAGCCAACCCGGGACGAACACCGGGGAGCTGTTTTTT. Protein product: CASSQPGTNTGELFF.

This chain connects TRBV2 to TRBJ2-7, with TRBD1 matching over 9 bases. The CDR3 is 17 residues long. Germline V gives CDR1 SNHLY, CDR2 FYNNEI. V lost 5 bases, J lost 0 bases, and 11 bases stayed unmatched. In DNA, the CDR3 is TGTGCCAGCAGTACTCCTACGACAGGGGGGAGCTCCTACGAGCAGTACTTC. Translated: CASSTPTTGGSSYEQYF.

This clonotype has a handful of counts. The chain is built from TRBV7-9 and TRBJ2-5; D is unclear. The CDR3 length is 15 residues. Germline-derived CDR1 and CDR2 are SEHNR and FQNEAQ (reference sequence). Trimming took off 3 bases at V and 5 bases at J, with 16 bases between the two ends. CDR3 nucleotide sequence: TGTGCCAGCAGCTTGTGGGCCCGGTTGTTGGAGACCCAGTACTTC. Translation: CASSLWARLLETQYF.

The chain employs TRBV12-3 or TRBV12-4 and TRBJ1-5; 9 bases are a match to TRBD1. The junction had 2 bases not matched to a gene; V was cut back by 6 bases and J by 5 bases. The CDR3 is 13 residues long. DNA of the CDR3: TGTGCCAGCAGATGGACAGGGGATCAGCCCCAGCATTTT. Residues: CASRWTGDQPQHF.

This chain joins TRBV5-1 and TRBJ2-7; 9 nucleotides agree with TRBD2. This CDR3 contains 15 residues. Germline trimming cut 4 bases from V and 2 bases from J; bases unmatched to any gene: 7. The germline V gene encodes CDR1 SGHRS and CDR2 YFSETQ. This chain's CDR3 is CASSHRAGGPYEQYF. In DNA form, the CDR3 reads TGCGCCAGCAGCCACAGAGCGGGGGGACCCTACGAGCAGTACTTC.

V usage is TRBV11-2 and J usage is TRBJ2-7; D assignment may be TRBD1 or TRBD2 (5 bases each). Germline V gene sequence: CDR1 SGHAT, CDR2 FQNNGV. This CDR3 spans 15 amino acids. Trimming stripped 5 bases from V and 3 bases from J, with 17 bases between. The CDR3 sequence: CASSPSGPGGYEQYF. The CDR3 DNA is TGTGCCAGCAGCCCATCGGGACCCGGTGGCTACGAGCAGTACTTC.

This clonotype showed up just a few times. The rearrangement joins TRBV3-1 to TRBJ2-3; the D gene is possibly TRBD2 (6 bases). The V gene's germline CDR1 is LGHDT and CDR2 YNNKEL (reference sequence). This CDR3 has 13 amino acids. V dropped 4 bases and J dropped 7 bases, with 12 bases sitting between them. The CDR3 nucleotides read TGTGCCAGCAGCCCCCTAGCGAGAAATACGCAGTATTTT. This encodes CASSPLARNTQYF.

This clonotype was observed a handful of times. The chain is built from TRBV29-1 and TRBJ2-3, with 7 positions matching TRBD2. V was clipped by 4 bases and J by 2 bases; unmatched bases: 12. CDR3 length: 16 residues. The V gene's germline CDR1 is SQVTM and CDR2 ANQGSEA. Here the CDR3 DNA reads TGCAGCGTTGGGGGGGAAGTAGCGGGCGACACAGATACGCAGTATTTT. Its protein product is CSVGGEVAGDTDTQYF.

The chain couples TRBV5-1 to TRBJ2-7; TRBD2 agrees at 10 bases. The germline gives CDR1 SGHRS, CDR2 YFSETQ. The CDR3 covers 15 residues. The ends lost 3 bases at V and 2 bases at J; junction bases unmatched: 5. Here the CDR3 reads CASSSWTSGTYEQYF. The CDR3, as DNA: TGCGCCAGCAGCTCGTGGACTAGCGGTACCTACGAGCAGTACTTC.